This TCR beta chain is from a study of T cell repertoires in cytomegalovirus infection. At the level of the study: Through public TCR beta signatures, both CMV infection and matching HLA type were indicated.

General study findings and limits: CMV-specific HLA-C-restricted TCR beta clonotypes dominated the ex vivo response. Summed public TCR beta family frequency identified CMV carriers bearing the relevant HLA.

The germline V gene has CDR1 SEHNR and CDR2 FQNEAQ (reference sequence). The CDR3 consists of 15 residues. The V end was cut by 8 bases, the J end by 4 bases, with 18 bases between. In the case of this clonotype: Its cognate antigen is unknown.

TCRdb independently ran MiXCR on the reads; one entry per CDR3 protein. The profile shows about 230,000 distinct CDR3 sequences, approximately 7% of them singletons. The TCR was taken from a human donor in good health (CMV status not recorded). Some clones in this sample may be carry-over from other donors' samples. The chain carries TRBV7-9 and TRBJ1-5; possible D gene TRBD1, 5 bases. Sequenced: PBMCs. The CDR3 loop is CASRLGGLGNQPQHF. The CDR3, as DNA: TGTGCCAGCCGTCTCGGGGGATTGGGAAATCAGCCCCAGCATTTT.